The clone carrying this T cell receptor (beta chain) was seen many times. The germline gives CDR1 SGHRS, CDR2 YFSETQ. The CDR3 covers 15 residues. The J segment lost 8 bases and the V segment lost 3 bases, leaving 13 bases of the junction unmatched. The entry originates in a study of neurological immune-mediated disorders. TCRdb used MiXCR to reprocess the 5' RACE reads, holding one entry per CDR3 protein. The table shows tens of thousands of distinct CDR3 sequences, with under 4.5% occurring only once. The source material was PBMCs. The clonotype originates from a woman aged 45-59 years with multiple sclerosis. The genes are TRBV5-1 and TRBJ1-2; 7 nucleotides align to TRBD1. The CDR3 region has the DNA TGCGCCAGCAGCTATTCCACAGGGGACCGAATGGGCTACACCTTC. It specifies CASSYSTGDRMGYTF.